The clone carrying this T cell receptor beta chain has more than one count but fewer than ten. Its antigen is unidentified. TCRdb passed the reads through MiXCR, listing each CDR3 protein once. Here the sample spans around 430,000 distinct CDR3 sequences, approximately 46% being singletons. This entry is derived from a study of T cell repertoires in cytomegalovirus infection. About the study: Matching HLA type, along with CMV infection, was indicated by public TCR beta signatures.

Study-wide points: Across the ex vivo response, the dominant clonotypes were HLA-C-restricted CMV-specific TCR beta clonotypes. Cumulative frequency of public TCR beta families picked out carriers of CMV plus the relevant HLA.

This specimen consisted of cultured PBMCs, obtained from culture after CMV antigen stimulation. The sequence came from a human donor in good health (CMV status not recorded). Some clones in this sample may be carry-over from other donors' samples.

The CDR3: CASSLSTGRGELFF. CDR3 DNA sequence: TGTGCCAGCAGCCTATCGACTGGACGCGGGGAGCTGTTTTTT. The chain joins TRBV12-3 or TRBV12-4 to TRBJ2-2; no clear D. The CDR3 runs 14 residues. Trimming took 6 bases from V and 7 from J, leaving 15 bases between them.